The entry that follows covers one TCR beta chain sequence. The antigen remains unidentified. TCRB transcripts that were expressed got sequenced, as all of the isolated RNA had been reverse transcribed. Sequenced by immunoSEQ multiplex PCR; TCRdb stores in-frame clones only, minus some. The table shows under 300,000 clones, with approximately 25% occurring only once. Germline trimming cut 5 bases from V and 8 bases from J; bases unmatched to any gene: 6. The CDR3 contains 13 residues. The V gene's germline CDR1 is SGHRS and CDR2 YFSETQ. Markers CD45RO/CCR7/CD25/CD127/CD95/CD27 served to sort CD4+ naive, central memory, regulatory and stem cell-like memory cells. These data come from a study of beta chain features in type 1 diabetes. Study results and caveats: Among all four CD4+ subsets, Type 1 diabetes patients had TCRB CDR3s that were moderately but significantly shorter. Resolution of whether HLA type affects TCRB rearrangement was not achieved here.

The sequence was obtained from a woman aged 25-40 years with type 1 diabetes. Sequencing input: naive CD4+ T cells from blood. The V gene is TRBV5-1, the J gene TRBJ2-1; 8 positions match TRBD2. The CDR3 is CASRRGLEDEQFF. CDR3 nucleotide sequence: TGCGCCAGCAGGCGGGGACTAGAGGATGAGCAGTTCTTC.